Below are 11 T cell receptor beta chains sequenced from a single sample in a study of T cell changes during pregnancy in multiple sclerosis. Repertoires were generated with immunoSEQ multiplex PCR, while TCRdb's copy carries only in-frame clones and drops some. Of about 70,000 clones listed, around 90% are singletons. The sequencing here drew on CD4+ T cells from peripheral blood mononuclear cells, taken after pregnancy. The origin of the receptors is a female donor with multiple sclerosis, enrolled in a pregnancy study.

The chain uses TRBV5-6 and TRBJ1-6; no definite D call. This CDR3 is built from 15 residues. Germline V lookup: CDR1 SGHDT, CDR2 YYEEEE. Trimming shortened V by 4 bases and J by 6 bases, and 14 bases separated the two germline ends. The CDR3 spells CASSRDSSRNSPLHF. CDR3 nucleotides: TGTGCCAGCAGCCGCGACTCTTCCCGTAATTCACCCCTCCACTTT.

This clone has a single count. At one end the junction does not follow the germline gene, possibly because of a read error. The genes are TRBV19 and TRBJ1-6; D not certain. Germline V CDR1 and CDR2: LNHDA, SQIVND (reference sequence). The CDR3 totals 14 residues. The DNA of the CDR3 is TGTGCCAGTAGAATAGCGTCGTATAATTCACCCCTCCACTTT. Protein product: CASRIASYNSPLHF.

This chain uses TRBV2 with TRBJ1-3; 7 bases are shared with TRBD1. After removal of 5 bases from V and 0 bases from J, the junction contained 7 bases not matched to a gene. Germline CDR1 reads SNHLY; CDR2 reads FYNNEI. This CDR3 spans 16 amino acids. DNA of the CDR3: TGTGCCAGCAGTAGGGACAGCCGACTCTCTGGAAACACCATATATTTT. Translation gives CASSRDSRLSGNTIYF.

The V call is TRBV19, the J call TRBJ1-1; no definite D call. CDR3 size: 11 residues. V lost 5 bases to trimming and J lost 5 bases, with 6 bases between them. In germline, CDR1 is LNHDA, CDR2 SQIVND (reference sequence). In DNA form, the CDR3 reads TGTGCCAGTAGTTTTCGGACTGAAGCTTTCTTT. Residues: CASSFRTEAFF. Variable domain in full (rest from reference TRBV19 and TRBJ1-1): DGGITQSPKYLFRKEGQNVTLSCEQNLNHDAMYWYRQDPGQGLRLIYYSQIVNDFQKGDIAEGYSVSREKKESFPLTVTSAQKNPTAFYLCASSFRTEAFFGQGTRLTVV.

The chain carries TRBV27 and TRBJ1-1; D is unresolved. CDR1 is MNHEY, CDR2 SMNVEV, per germline (reference sequence). This CDR3 spans 15 amino acids. Trimming left V 7 bases short and J 1 base short, with 16 bases between. This CDR3 reads CASTLSPRRNTEAFF. The CDR3 DNA reads TGTGCCAGCACCCTAAGTCCCCGCCGGAACACTGAAGCTTTCTTT.

V is TRBV30 and J is TRBJ2-3; 10 bases agree with TRBD2. This CDR3 is 16 amino acids long. Germline CDR1 GTSNPN, CDR2 SVGIG (reference sequence). Losses at the gene ends were 2 bases for V and 5 bases for J; bases not matched to a gene: 10. The CDR3 loop is CAWSPYLAGVIDTQYF. The CDR3 nucleotides read TGTGCCTGGAGTCCCTACCTAGCGGGAGTGATAGATACGCAGTATTTT.

This rearrangement joins TRBV7-9 to TRBJ2-5; the D gene is possibly TRBD1 (6 bases). V gave up 5 bases and J gave up 4 bases, with 17 bases separating them. Germline V lookup: CDR1 SEHNR, CDR2 FQNEAQ (reference sequence). This CDR3 region has 15 residues. The CDR3, as DNA: TGTGCCAGCAGCCCTTGGACAGCAGAACGAGAGACCCAGTACTTC. Amino acid sequence: CASSPWTAERETQYF.

The V gene is TRBV5-4, the J gene TRBJ1-2, with 7 bases lining up with TRBD1. CDR3 length: 13 residues. The germline CDR1 and CDR2 sequences are SGHNT and YYREEE (reference sequence). The V gene end was trimmed by 4 bases and the J gene end by 9 bases; junction bases not matched to a gene: 9. The CDR3 loop reads CASSKGTVLSYTF. The CDR3 nucleotides read TGTGCCAGCAGCAAAGGGACAGTGCTAAGCTACACCTTC.

This sequence joins TRBV19 and TRBJ2-1; D perhaps matches TRBD2 (7 bases). The V end lost 7 bases, the J end lost 2 bases, and 15 bases lay between the germline ends. Germline lookup yields CDR1 LNHDA and CDR2 SQIVND (reference sequence). CDR3 size: 15 residues. The CDR3 DNA sequence: TGTGCCAGTAAGGTCCGGGGGGCGCCCTACAATGAGCAGTTCTTC. Protein sequence: CASKVRGAPYNEQFF. Supplemented by reference TRBV19 and TRBJ2-1, the full variable domain reads DGGITQSPKYLFRKEGQNVTLSCEQNLNHDAMYWYRQDPGQGLRLIYYSQIVNDFQKGDIAEGYSVSREKKESFPLTVTSAQKNPTAFYLCASKVRGAPYNEQFFGPGTRLTVL.

This rearrangement joins TRBV11-2 to TRBJ1-1; D is undetermined. This CDR3 is 13 amino acids long. Germline V lookup: CDR1 SGHAT, CDR2 FQNNGV. The germline V and J ends were trimmed by 5 bases and 1 base, with 8 bases remaining between them. The CDR3 DNA reads TGTGCCAGCAGCCGGGAGGGGAACACTGAAGCTTTCTTT. It translates to CASSREGNTEAFF.

In its sample, this clone was seen once. The V gene is TRBV27, the J gene TRBJ1-1; tentatively, D is TRBD1 (5 bases). Germline lookup yields CDR1 MNHEY and CDR2 SMNVEV (reference sequence). CDR3 size: 14 residues. Trimming removed 4 bases from V and 1 base from J, with 10 bases in between. CDR3: CASSSRTPNTEAFF. CDR3 in DNA: TGTGCCAGCAGTTCGCGGACACCGAACACTGAAGCTTTCTTT.